The entry below gives a single T cell receptor beta chain sequence along with its context. The sample belongs to a study of blood T cell repertoires in COVID-19. In the study overall: T cells, B-cell-depleted T cells, or PBMCs provided the cDNA or gDNA that served as material.

The data were produced by immunoSEQ multiplex PCR, yet TCRdb's version contains in-frame clones alone and is incomplete. The table has 150,000 to 200,000 clones, 86% seen once; the top ten hold around 8.2%. The CDR3 is 15 residues long. Germline assignment: CDR1 MDHEN and CDR2 SYDVKM. J gave up 7 bases and V 4 bases, and 9 bases lay outside the gene matches. The TCR originated in a man aged 55 to 69 with acute or convalescent COVID-19. The V call is TRBV28, the J call TRBJ2-1; 8 bases are a match to TRBD1. The sample comprised peripheral blood. Here the CDR3 reads CASSSSGQGRNEQFF. DNA for the CDR3: TGTGCCAGCAGTTCCTCCGGACAGGGTAGGAATGAGCAGTTCTTC.